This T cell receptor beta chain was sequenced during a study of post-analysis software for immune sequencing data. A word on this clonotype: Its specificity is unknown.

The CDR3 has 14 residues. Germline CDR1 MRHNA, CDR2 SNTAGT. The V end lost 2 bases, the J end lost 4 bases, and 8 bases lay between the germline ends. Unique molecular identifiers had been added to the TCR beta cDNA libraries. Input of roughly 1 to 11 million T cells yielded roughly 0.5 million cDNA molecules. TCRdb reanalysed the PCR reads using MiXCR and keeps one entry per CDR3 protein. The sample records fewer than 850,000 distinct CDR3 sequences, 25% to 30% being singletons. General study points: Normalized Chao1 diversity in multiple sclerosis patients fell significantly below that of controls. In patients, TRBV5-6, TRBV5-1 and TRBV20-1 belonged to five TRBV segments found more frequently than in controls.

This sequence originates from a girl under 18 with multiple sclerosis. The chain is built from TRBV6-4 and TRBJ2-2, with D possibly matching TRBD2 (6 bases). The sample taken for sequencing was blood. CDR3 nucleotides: TGTGCCAGCAGTGACCTCGGGGGCACCGGGGAGCTGTTTTTT. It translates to CASSDLGGTGELFF.